This TCR beta chain was sequenced for a study of blood T cell repertoires in COVID-19. Across the study: Donors in the United States, Italy and Spain gave samples during acute or convalescent COVID-19. PBMCs, B-cell-depleted T cells, or T cells were the source of the cDNA or gDNA that made up the material.

Deletions cut 2 bases from V and 0 bases from J, with 8 bases between. Germline loops: CDR1 SGHKS, CDR2 YYEKEE (reference sequence). The CDR3 is made up of 15 amino acids. In regard to this clone: This sample also contains other DNA sequences that code for the same CDR3.

In the source study's methods: Amplifying reference gene primers gave estimates of nucleated cell counts. The method was immunoSEQ multiplex PCR; TCRdb's version includes in-frame clones alone and lacks a portion of them. The V and J calls and clone size come from that table; D and trimming were worked out from the DNA. The sample lists about 170,000 clones, roughly 86% occurring once. The sequencing input was peripheral blood. This TCR was recovered from a man aged 65 to 79 with acute or convalescent COVID-19. V is TRBV5-5 and J is TRBJ2-2; perhaps TRBD2 as D (5 bases). The CDR3: CASSFSGTNTGELFF. As DNA, the CDR3 is TGTGCCAGCAGCTTCTCGGGGACGAACACCGGGGAGCTGTTTTTT.